Listed below are T cell receptor beta chains from one sample, sequenced in a study of T cells in Graves' hyperthyroidism and ophthalmopathy. TCRdb analysed the multiplex PCR reads with MiXCR anew, one entry per CDR3 protein. Found here are hundreds of thousands of distinct CDR3 sequences, approximately 15% of them singletons; the top ten hold around 7.7%. The specimen sequenced was blood. These TCRs come from a woman under 30 with Graves' hyperthyroidism. Both conserved end residues are part of each CDR3. A D gene is named only where the DNA matches it firmly. The size entry is marked missing in some rows and otherwise reads once, few, many or a size class.

v_gene: TRBV9; abundance: many; d_gene: NA; j_gene: TRBJ1-1; CDR3nt: TGTGCCAGCAGCGGCTTGCGGAACACTGAAGCTTTCTTT; CDR3aa: CASSGLRNTEAFF
v_gene: TRBV6-1; abundance: many; d_gene: TRBD1; j_gene: TRBJ2-2; CDR3nt: TGTGCCAGCAGTGTTGGACAGGGTGGCACCGGGGAGCTGTTTTTT; CDR3aa: CASSVGQGGTGELFF
v_gene: TRBV12-3/TRBV12-4; abundance: few; d_gene: TRBD2; j_gene: TRBJ2-4; CDR3nt: TGTGCCAGCAGCTTTGGGCCGGGGGGGGCCGGAAACATTCAGTACTTC; CDR3aa: CASSFGPGGAGNIQYF
v_gene: TRBV24-1; abundance: NA; d_gene: NA; j_gene: TRBJ2-1; CDR3nt: TGTGCCACCAGTGATTTGCAACGAGGGAGCGAAATCAATGAGCAGTTCTTC; CDR3aa: CATSDLQRGSEINEQFF
v_gene: TRBV7-9; abundance: many; d_gene: NA; j_gene: TRBJ1-1; CDR3nt: TGTGCCAGCAGCTTAAGGGGCGGTGGGAACACTGAAGCTTTCTTT; CDR3aa: CASSLRGGGNTEAFF
v_gene: TRBV2; abundance: many; d_gene: NA; j_gene: TRBJ1-3; CDR3nt: TGTGCCAGCAGTGAATTGGAGGTTGTTAGAAACACCATATATTTT; CDR3aa: CASSELEVVRNTIYF
v_gene: TRBV6-5; abundance: NA; d_gene: TRBD1; j_gene: TRBJ1-2; CDR3nt: TGTGCCAGCAGTTACTCGAAGGCAGGGGGTAGCGGCTACACCTTC; CDR3aa: CASSYSKAGGSGYTF
v_gene: TRBV7-2; abundance: many; d_gene: TRBD2; j_gene: TRBJ2-3; CDR3nt: TGTGCCAGCAGTCAAGGGGTCGGGAGGGGGGATACGCAGTATTTT; CDR3aa: CASSQGVGRGDTQYF
v_gene: TRBV19; abundance: many; d_gene: TRBD1; j_gene: TRBJ1-5; CDR3nt: TGTGCCAGTAGTGCGCAGGGGGATCAGCCCCAGCATTTT; CDR3aa: CASSAQGDQPQHF
v_gene: TRBV28; abundance: many; d_gene: TRBD1; j_gene: TRBJ1-2; CDR3nt: TGTGCCAGCAGCCCAGCCGACAGGGTGTTGGGCTACACCTTC; CDR3aa: CASSPADRVLGYTF
v_gene: TRBV7-8; abundance: many; d_gene: NA; j_gene: TRBJ2-4; CDR3nt: TGTGCCAGCAGCTCAATGACAGGTTCCTTGTCCAAAAACATTCAGTACTTC; CDR3aa: CASSSMTGSLSKNIQYF
v_gene: TRBV11-2; abundance: many; d_gene: TRBD1; j_gene: TRBJ1-2; CDR3nt: TGTGCCAGCAGCTTAGTCCAGGGGGCGGATGGCTACACCTTC; CDR3aa: CASSLVQGADGYTF
v_gene: TRBV5-6; abundance: many; d_gene: TRBD1; j_gene: TRBJ1-1; CDR3nt: TGTGCCAGCAGCTACGGGACAGGGACCTTGCCGGCTTTCTTT; CDR3aa: CASSYGTGTLPAFF
v_gene: TRBV9; abundance: many; d_gene: TRBD2; j_gene: TRBJ2-3; CDR3nt: TGTGCCAGCAGCGTTAGCGGGAGGGTCGCAGATACGCAGTATTTT; CDR3aa: CASSVSGRVADTQYF
v_gene: TRBV2; abundance: many; d_gene: NA; j_gene: TRBJ1-5; CDR3nt: TGTGCCAGCAACGACCCTTCTCAGCCCCAGCATTTT; CDR3aa: CASNDPSQPQHF
v_gene: TRBV20-1; abundance: many; d_gene: NA; j_gene: TRBJ1-2; CDR3nt: TGCAGTGCTAGAGATGGCAAGGCCGGCTACACCTTC; CDR3aa: CSARDGKAGYTF
v_gene: TRBV2; abundance: many; d_gene: NA; j_gene: TRBJ1-5; CDR3nt: TGTGCCAGCAGTGAAAGGAAGGAAAATCAGCCCCAGCATTTT; CDR3aa: CASSERKENQPQHF
v_gene: TRBV5-8; abundance: NA; d_gene: NA; j_gene: TRBJ1-3; CDR3nt: TGTGCCAGCAGCTTGCGGGGACCGAACCCAACTGGAAACACCATATATTTT; CDR3aa: CASSLRGPNPTGNTIYF
v_gene: TRBV6-1; abundance: many; d_gene: NA; j_gene: TRBJ1-3; CDR3nt: TGTGCCAGCAGTGAAGCGCTTCTTGAAGGAACCATATATTTT; CDR3aa: CASSEALLEGTIYF
v_gene: TRBV7-3; abundance: NA; d_gene: NA; j_gene: TRBJ1-2; CDR3nt: TGTGCCAGCAGCTTATCCCCGGACCGAGACTATGGCTACACCTTC; CDR3aa: CASSLSPDRDYGYTF
v_gene: TRBV12-3/TRBV12-4; abundance: many; d_gene: TRBD2; j_gene: TRBJ2-3; CDR3nt: TGTGCCAGCAGTTTAGTAAAAGCGGGAGGGTCAGATACGCAGTATTTT; CDR3aa: CASSLVKAGGSDTQYF
v_gene: TRBV7-2; abundance: NA; d_gene: TRBD1; j_gene: TRBJ2-1; CDR3nt: TGTGCCAGCAGTTACCCGCGGCCAGGGGGCCTGGGCGATGAGCAGTTCTTC; CDR3aa: CASSYPRPGGLGDEQFF
v_gene: TRBV19; abundance: few; d_gene: TRBD2; j_gene: TRBJ2-5; CDR3nt: TGTGCCAGTAGGGGGGGGGGGACCCGGGTGTACTTC; CDR3aa: CASRGGGTRVYF
v_gene: TRBV30; abundance: many; d_gene: TRBD2; j_gene: TRBJ2-1; CDR3nt: TGTGCCTGTGCGGGAGGGGGATGGAATGAGCAGTTCTTC; CDR3aa: CACAGGGWNEQFF
v_gene: TRBV12-3/TRBV12-4; abundance: many; d_gene: NA; j_gene: TRBJ1-4; CDR3nt: TGTGCCAGCAGTTTAGGGACCCTTTCGGGTGAAAAACTGTTTTTT; CDR3aa: CASSLGTLSGEKLFF
v_gene: TRBV2; abundance: many; d_gene: NA; j_gene: TRBJ2-5; CDR3nt: TGTGCCAGCAGTGACCCCAACAAACTCACCCAGTACTTC; CDR3aa: CASSDPNKLTQYF
v_gene: TRBV6-5; abundance: many; d_gene: NA; j_gene: TRBJ2-5; CDR3nt: TGTGCCAGCAGTTACACCTCGGGTCAGAAAGAGACCCAGTACTTC; CDR3aa: CASSYTSGQKETQYF
v_gene: TRBV7-9; abundance: many; d_gene: NA; j_gene: TRBJ1-1; CDR3nt: TGTGCCAGCAGCTTATCGTGGGAACACACTGAAGCTTTCTTT; CDR3aa: CASSLSWEHTEAFF
v_gene: TRBV28; abundance: NA; d_gene: TRBD1; j_gene: TRBJ2-3; CDR3nt: TGTGCCAGCAGTTTCCTCCGGGACAGGGGGCGCGGTACGCAGTATTTT; CDR3aa: CASSFLRDRGRGTQYF
v_gene: TRBV7-2; abundance: many; d_gene: TRBD1; j_gene: TRBJ1-1; CDR3nt: TGTGCCAGCAGCTTATTACAGGGGTTTCGGACTGAAGCTTTCTTT; CDR3aa: CASSLLQGFRTEAFF
v_gene: TRBV9; abundance: many; d_gene: NA; j_gene: TRBJ2-3; CDR3nt: TGTGCCAGCAGCAGTCCCACAACAGATACGCAGTATTTT; CDR3aa: CASSSPTTDTQYF
v_gene: TRBV6-5; abundance: few; d_gene: NA; j_gene: TRBJ2-7; CDR3nt: TGTGCCAGCAGTTACGAGGGTCGTAGGACCCACCACTACGAGCAGTACTTC; CDR3aa: CASSYEGRRTHHYEQYF
v_gene: TRBV27; abundance: many; d_gene: NA; j_gene: TRBJ1-2; CDR3nt: TGTGCCAGCAGTTTCAACCGGGAGAACTATGGCTACACCTTC; CDR3aa: CASSFNRENYGYTF
v_gene: TRBV11-2; abundance: NA; d_gene: NA; j_gene: TRBJ1-5; CDR3nt: TGTGCCAGCGGCTTACCCGGACAGAGCGGTCAGCCCCAGCATTTT; CDR3aa: CASGLPGQSGQPQHF
v_gene: TRBV27; abundance: NA; d_gene: TRBD1; j_gene: TRBJ1-2; CDR3nt: TGTGCCAGCAGGGGACAGGGGATTTCCTTAAACTATGGCTACACCTTT; CDR3aa: CASRGQGISLNYGYTF
v_gene: TRBV18; abundance: many; d_gene: NA; j_gene: TRBJ1-1; CDR3nt: TGTGCCAGCTCACAAGACACCTTGGGCACTGAAGCTTTCTTT; CDR3aa: CASSQDTLGTEAFF
v_gene: TRBV29-1; abundance: many; d_gene: NA; j_gene: TRBJ1-2; CDR3nt: TGCAGCGTTTCTAGACAGCAGACTAACTATGGCTACACCTTC; CDR3aa: CSVSRQQTNYGYTF
v_gene: TRBV4-1; abundance: many; d_gene: NA; j_gene: TRBJ1-5; CDR3nt: TGCGCCAGCAGCCAAGGGACAGAGCACGCTTATAGCAATCAGCCCCAGCATTTT; CDR3aa: CASSQGTEHAYSNQPQHF
v_gene: TRBV20-1; abundance: many; d_gene: TRBD2; j_gene: TRBJ2-7; CDR3nt: TGCAGTGCTAGGATACCGGGACTAGCGGCTTACGAGCAGTACTTC; CDR3aa: CSARIPGLAAYEQYF
v_gene: TRBV4-1; abundance: few; d_gene: TRBD2; j_gene: TRBJ2-5; CDR3nt: TGCGCCAGCAGCCAAGATCGAGCGGGGGCAACTCGCGGGGAGACCCAGTACTTC; CDR3aa: CASSQDRAGATRGETQYF
v_gene: TRBV20-1; abundance: many; d_gene: NA; j_gene: TRBJ1-6; CDR3nt: TGCAGTGCTAGATTTGTCCAGGGTGGACCCCTCCACTTT; CDR3aa: CSARFVQGGPLHF
v_gene: TRBV27; abundance: NA; d_gene: TRBD2; j_gene: TRBJ2-1; CDR3nt: TGTGCCAGCAGTTTACTTCCGAAGACGGCGGGAGGTTACAATGAGCAGTTCTTC; CDR3aa: CASSLLPKTAGGYNEQFF
v_gene: TRBV20-1; abundance: NA; d_gene: TRBD1; j_gene: TRBJ2-1; CDR3nt: TGCAGTGCTAGGACTCGGACAGGGCCGTCCTACAATGAGCAGTTCTTC; CDR3aa: CSARTRTGPSYNEQFF
v_gene: TRBV9; abundance: NA; d_gene: TRBD2; j_gene: TRBJ2-1; CDR3nt: TGTGCCAGCAGCGCTACTAGCGGGGGCTTTTACAATGAGCAGTTCTTC; CDR3aa: CASSATSGGFYNEQFF
v_gene: TRBV6-1; abundance: many; d_gene: NA; j_gene: TRBJ1-5; CDR3nt: TGTGCCAGTACAAGGGTTAGCAATCAGCCCCAGCATTTT; CDR3aa: CASTRVSNQPQHF
v_gene: TRBV27; abundance: many; d_gene: NA; j_gene: TRBJ1-6; CDR3nt: TGTGCCAGCAGTTTATACGGCGGCTATAATTCACCCCTCCACTTT; CDR3aa: CASSLYGGYNSPLHF
v_gene: TRBV6-1; abundance: many; d_gene: TRBD2; j_gene: TRBJ2-2; CDR3nt: TGTGCCAGCAGTGATTACCTAGCGGGGGCGTCCGTCGGGGAGCTGTTTTTT; CDR3aa: CASSDYLAGASVGELFF
v_gene: TRBV27; abundance: many; d_gene: NA; j_gene: TRBJ2-7; CDR3nt: TGTGCCAGCAGTAAAGGAGAAATCTACGAGCAGTACTTC; CDR3aa: CASSKGEIYEQYF
v_gene: TRBV29-1; abundance: NA; d_gene: TRBD2; j_gene: TRBJ2-5; CDR3nt: TGCAGCGTTGCCGGTACTAGCGGGAGCTTGGTGGAGACCCAGTACTTC; CDR3aa: CSVAGTSGSLVETQYF